Listed below are T cell receptor beta chains from one sample, sequenced in a study of blood T cell repertoires in COVID-19. This table comes from immunoSEQ multiplex PCR, and its TCRdb copy is limited to in-frame clones, with some not included. The table records approximately 200,000 clones, roughly 90% of them present only once. Input material: PBMCs or T cells enriched from blood (not recorded which). The receptors derive from a woman aged 25 to 45 who had recovered from COVID-19. Each CDR3 is given with its conserved first and last residue. Fields, in order: V gene, J gene, clone size, D gene, CDR3 DNA, CDR3 protein. The D gene is left open where the match is weak. Size is omitted from some rows. Given values are once, few, many or a class for expanded clones.

TRBV14	TRBJ1-2	-	-	TGTGCCAGCAGCCAAGAACGGAGAGGGGGCTATGGCTACACCTTC	CASSQERRGGYGYTF
TRBV7-9	TRBJ1-1	-	-	TGTGCCAGCAGCTTAACAGGGATGAACACTGAAGCTTTCTTT	CASSLTGMNTEAFF
TRBV12-3/TRBV12-4	TRBJ1-5	-	TRBD1	TGTGCCACTTCCTTAAACAGGGGCGAGCCCCAGCATTTT	CATSLNRGEPQHF
TRBV4-3	TRBJ2-5	-	TRBD2	TGCGCCAGCAGCCGGACACGGGGGGGCTGGGGGACCCAGTACTTC	CASSRTRGGWGTQYF
TRBV27	TRBJ1-5	-	TRBD1	TGTGCCAGCAGTCCGTGGACAGGGACCAATCAGCCCCAGCATTTT	CASSPWTGTNQPQHF
TRBV30	TRBJ1-4	once	-	TGTGCCTGGAGTGTCGGCGGGAATGAAAAACTGTTTTTT	CAWSVGGNEKLFF
TRBV29-1	TRBJ1-1	-	-	TGCAGCGTTCAACTCGGCACTGAAGCTTTCTTT	CSVQLGTEAFF
TRBV19	TRBJ2-1	-	TRBD2	TGTGCCAGTAGTATAACTAGCGGGAGAGGATTGGATGAGCAGTTCTTC	CASSITSGRGLDEQFF
TRBV9	TRBJ2-1	-	-	TGTGCCAGCAGCGTTGCGGGACAGACCTTCAATGAGCAGTTCTTC	CASSVAGQTFNEQFF
TRBV9	TRBJ2-1	-	-	TGTGCCAGCAGCGTAGGCCAGTACAATGAGCAGTTCTTC	CASSVGQYNEQFF
TRBV12-5	TRBJ1-5	-	-	TGTGCTAGTGGTTTGGGTATAGGGGGACAGCCCCAGCATTTT	CASGLGIGGQPQHF
TRBV19	TRBJ2-7	once	-	TGTGCCAGTAGAGAGAGCGGTTCCTACGAGCAGTACTTC	CASRESGSYEQYF
TRBV4-2	TRBJ2-7	-	-	TGTGCCAGCAGCCAAGATTTCCCTGCGTCGTACTACGAGCAGTACTTC	CASSQDFPASYYEQYF
TRBV7-9	TRBJ2-7	-	-	TGTGCCAGCACCCCCGGGGGTGAGCAGTACTTC	CASTPGGEQYF
TRBV29-1	TRBJ1-2	-	-	TGCAGCGTGGCACAGAGTTTGGGCTATGGCTACACCTTC	CSVAQSLGYGYTF
TRBV29-1	TRBJ2-7	-	-	TGCAGCGTCGCTGGGGGCGCCGGCTCCTACGAGCAGTACTTC	CSVAGGAGSYEQYF
TRBV2	TRBJ2-1	few	TRBD2	TGTGCCAGCAGTGAAGGACTAGCGTCCGTTAATGAGCAGTTCTTC	CASSEGLASVNEQFF
TRBV19	TRBJ2-3	few	-	TGTGCCAGTAGTCTCCGGGTTCCCACAGATACGCAGTATTTT	CASSLRVPTDTQYF
TRBV28	TRBJ1-5	-	-	TGTGCCAGCAGTTTATGGTCCGGGATCAAGCATACTCAGCCCCAGCATTTT	CASSLWSGIKHTQPQHF
TRBV24-1	TRBJ1-5	-	-	TGTGCCACCAGTGACGGGAAGACGGGCAATCAGCCCCAGCATTTT	CATSDGKTGNQPQHF
TRBV19	TRBJ1-2	-	TRBD1	TGTGCCAGTAGTATGGACAGGGACTATGGCTACACCTTC	CASSMDRDYGYTF
TRBV10-3	TRBJ1-5	-	TRBD1	TGTGCCATCAGTGACGGACAGGGAGGTCAGCCCCAGCATTTT	CAISDGQGGQPQHF
TRBV7-9	TRBJ1-5	-	-	TGTGCCAGCAGCTTTTGGGGCCAGCCCCAGCATTTT	CASSFWGQPQHF
TRBV11-2	TRBJ2-4	-	-	TGTGCCAGCAGCGCCTTAAGAGGGGCCAAAAACATTCAGTACTTC	CASSALRGAKNIQYF